The clone carrying this T cell receptor (beta chain) appeared many times. The antigen is unknown. This CDR3 is 14 amino acids long. V gave up 3 bases and J gave up 2 bases; unmatched junction bases: 2. Germline assignment: CDR1 MGHRA and CDR2 YSYEKL. Template-switching 5'RACE yielded the TCR cDNA; a universal primer site and UMIs were added in the process. TCRdb re-derived calls from the 5' RACE reads in MiXCR, one entry per CDR3 protein. The repertoire holds 100,000 to 150,000 distinct CDR3 sequences, with about 15% as singletons. The data were taken from a study of T cells after yellow fever vaccination. Study summary: Preparation used SMART-Seq v4 Ultra Low Input for the low-cell-number fractions. Study conclusions and caveats: CD4 and CD8 compartments shared a small share of clonotypes, likely from convergent recombination. The study re-detected most primary-vaccination clones after the booster (nearly 97% CD4, around 89% CD8).

Sequencing was performed on CD8+ T cells sorted from PBMCs, taken 5 days after the yellow fever booster vaccination. The sequence derives from a man between 18 and 35 years old who received the YFV17D yellow fever vaccine. This chain joins TRBV4-1 and TRBJ2-7; 9 nucleotides align to TRBD1. The CDR3 DNA is TGCGCCAGCAGCCAGGGACAGGGCGCCTACGAGCAGTACTTC. Protein product: CASSQGQGAYEQYF.